The rows below give T cell receptor beta chains drawn from one sample of a study of cytomegalovirus exposure and HLA in healthy donors. Produced via immunoSEQ multiplex PCR; TCRdb's table is partial and in-frame only. Of 150,000 to 200,000 clones listed, more than 70% were seen once; the top ten hold around 0.25%. Sequencing input: PBMCs. These receptor sequences come from a boy younger than 18 in good health and CMV-seronegative. Both conserved end residues are part of each CDR3. A D gene is named only where the DNA matches it firmly. Clone sizes are given selectively: once, few, many, or a class where the clone is expanded.

v_call	j_call	clone_size	d_call	cdr3_length	cdr3_nt	cdr3_aa
TRBV2	TRBJ1-1	-	-	13	TGTGCCAGCAACGAAGGGGTATCCACTGAAGCTTTCTTT	CASNEGVSTEAFF
TRBV4-2	TRBJ1-1	few	-	15	TGTGCCAGCAGCACTCCGGGACTCAGGAACACTGAAGCTTTCTTT	CASSTPGLRNTEAFF
TRBV5-1	TRBJ2-1	-	-	15	TGCGCCAGCAGCACGACAGGAAACGCAGGAAATGAGCAGTTCTTC	CASSTTGNAGNEQFF
TRBV9	TRBJ1-5	-	TRBD1	14	TGTGCCAGCAGCGGACAGGGGGCAGAACAGCCCCAGCATTTT	CASSGQGAEQPQHF
TRBV28	TRBJ1-3	-	-	16	TGTGCCAGCAGTTCTCCACAGGGTAGAGGTGGAAACACCATATATTTT	CASSSPQGRGGNTIYF
TRBV7-8	TRBJ2-5	-	-	17	TGTGCCAGCAGCTTAGAGTCCTACAGGAGAATCCAAGAGACCCAGTACTTC	CASSLESYRRIQETQYF
TRBV4-1	TRBJ2-7	-	TRBD1	17	TGCGCCAGCAGCCTTGGCAACCCGGGACAGGGATCCTACGAGCAGTACTTC	CASSLGNPGQGSYEQYF
TRBV28	TRBJ1-2	-	TRBD1	17	TGTGCCAGCAGTCGGGAGGACAGGGGGCGCGGAATGAGCGGCTACACCTTC	CASSREDRGRGMSGYTF
TRBV5-4	TRBJ1-1	-	TRBD1	15	TGTGCCAGCAGCAAGCAAGGGACAGGGGGCACTGAAGCTTTCTTT	CASSKQGTGGTEAFF
TRBV9	TRBJ2-7	-	-	15	TGTGCCAGCAGCGTAGGTCGGGACTTAACCTACGAGCAGTACTTC	CASSVGRDLTYEQYF
TRBV14	TRBJ2-7	-	-	13	TGTGCCAGCAGCCAAGATCGCAGTTCCGAGCAGTACTTC	CASSQDRSSEQYF
TRBV11-3	TRBJ2-7	-	-	15	TGTGCCAGCAGTTTCGGACCCAAAGGGGCCTACGAGCAGTACTTC	CASSFGPKGAYEQYF
TRBV9	TRBJ1-3	-	-	16	TGTGCCAGCAGCCCTACGGGGGGCGTTGGTCGAAACACCATATATTTT	CASSPTGGVGRNTIYF
TRBV27	TRBJ2-7	-	-	14	TGTGCCAGCACCCCAGGGATATTCTCCTACGAGCAGTACTTC	CASTPGIFSYEQYF
TRBV7-2	TRBJ2-5	-	TRBD1	19	TGTGCCAGCAGCTTAATTCGGAGGGAAGCCGGGACAGGATCATGGACCCAGTACTTC	CASSLIRREAGTGSWTQYF
TRBV29-1	TRBJ2-2	-	TRBD1	15	TGCAGCGTAATCACAGGGGGAGCGAACACCGGGGAGCTGTTTTTT	CSVITGGANTGELFF
TRBV2	TRBJ1-1	-	TRBD1	14	TGTGCCAGCAGGGTAGGACAGGGAGGCACTGAAGCTTTCTTT	CASRVGQGGTEAFF
TRBV30	TRBJ2-4	-	-	13	TGTGCCTGGATGGAGAGGGGGGGGAACATTCAGTACTTC	CAWMERGGNIQYF
TRBV5-5	TRBJ2-2	-	-	19	TGTGCCAGCAGCTTGATAGGTTTACGGGGGCGCGGGAGCACCGGGGAGCTGTTTTTT	CASSLIGLRGRGSTGELFF
TRBV27	TRBJ1-6	-	-	12	TGTGCCAGCAGTTTCACGGGTTCACCCCTCCACTTT	CASSFTGSPLHF
TRBV7-2	TRBJ1-1	few	-	11	TGTGCCAGCAGCTTTTCAGGGAGGGCTTTCTTT	CASSFSGRAFF
TRBV5-6	TRBJ2-7	-	-	14	TGTGCCAGCAGCTTGGTGAGGAGCTCCTACGAGCAGTACTTC	CASSLVRSSYEQYF
TRBV7-8	TRBJ2-7	-	-	12	TGTGCCAGCAGCTTGGGCACTCTCGAGCAGTACTTC	CASSLGTLEQYF
TRBV4-2	TRBJ2-2	-	-	17	TGTGCCAGCAGCCAACCGGCCCTGGGGCTTTACACCGGGGAGCTGTTTTTT	CASSQPALGLYTGELFF
TRBV5-1	TRBJ1-2	-	-	15	TGCGCCAGCAGCTTTTGGACACAAACTAACTATGGCTACACCTTC	CASSFWTQTNYGYTF
TRBV6-1	TRBJ1-2	-	-	13	TGTGCCAGCAGTGAACAGGAGGGCTATGGCTACACCTTC	CASSEQEGYGYTF
TRBV15	TRBJ2-7	once	-	14	TGTGCCACCAGCAGAGTGATCGGGGTCGGAGAGCAGTACTTC	CATSRVIGVGEQYF
TRBV28	TRBJ2-5	-	TRBD2	14	TGTGCCAGCAGTTCTGGGGGGGTCCAAGAGACCCAGTACTTC	CASSSGGVQETQYF